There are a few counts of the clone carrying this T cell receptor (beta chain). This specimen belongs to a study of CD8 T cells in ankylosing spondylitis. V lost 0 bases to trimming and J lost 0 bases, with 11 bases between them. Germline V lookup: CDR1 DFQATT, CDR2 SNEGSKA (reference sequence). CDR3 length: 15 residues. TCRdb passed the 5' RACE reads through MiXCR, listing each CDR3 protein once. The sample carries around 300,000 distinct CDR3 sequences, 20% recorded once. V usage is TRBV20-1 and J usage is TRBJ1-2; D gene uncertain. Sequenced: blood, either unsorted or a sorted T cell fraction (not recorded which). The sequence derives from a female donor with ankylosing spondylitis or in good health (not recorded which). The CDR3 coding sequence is TGCAGTGCTAGAGATCCGAGGATCGCTAACTATGGCTACACCTTC. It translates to CSARDPRIANYGYTF.